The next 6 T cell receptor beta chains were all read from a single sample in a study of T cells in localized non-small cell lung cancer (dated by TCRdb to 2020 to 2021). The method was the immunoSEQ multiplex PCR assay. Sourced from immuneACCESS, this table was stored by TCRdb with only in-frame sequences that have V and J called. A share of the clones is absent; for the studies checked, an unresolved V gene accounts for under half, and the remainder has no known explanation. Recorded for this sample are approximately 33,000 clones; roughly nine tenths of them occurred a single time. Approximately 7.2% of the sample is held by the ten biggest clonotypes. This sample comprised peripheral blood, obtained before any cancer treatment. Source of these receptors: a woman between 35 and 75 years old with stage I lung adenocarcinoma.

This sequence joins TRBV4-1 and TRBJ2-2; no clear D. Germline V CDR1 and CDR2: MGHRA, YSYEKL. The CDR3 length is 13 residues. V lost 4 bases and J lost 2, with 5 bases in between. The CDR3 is CASSRFNTGELFF. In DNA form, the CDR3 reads TGCGCCAGCAGCCGATTTAACACCGGGGAGCTGTTTTTT.

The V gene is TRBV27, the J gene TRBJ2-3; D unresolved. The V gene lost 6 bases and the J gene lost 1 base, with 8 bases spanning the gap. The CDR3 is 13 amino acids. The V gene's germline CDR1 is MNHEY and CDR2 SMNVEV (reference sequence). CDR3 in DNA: TGTGCCAGCAGACGAGCTGGCACAGATACGCAGTATTTT. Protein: CASRRAGTDTQYF.

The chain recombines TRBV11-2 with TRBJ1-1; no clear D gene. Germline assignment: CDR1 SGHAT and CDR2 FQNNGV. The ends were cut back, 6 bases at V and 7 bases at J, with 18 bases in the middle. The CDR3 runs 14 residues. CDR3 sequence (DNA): TGTGCCAGCAGTTTCACATCGACGGTAATTGAAGCTTTCTTT. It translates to CASSFTSTVIEAFF. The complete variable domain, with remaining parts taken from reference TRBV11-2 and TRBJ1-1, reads EAGVAQSPRYKIIEKRQSVAFWCNPISGHATLYWYQQILGQGPKLLIQFQNNGVVDDSQLPKDRFSAERLKGVDSTLKIQPAKLEDSAVYLCASSFTSTVIEAFFGQGTRLTVV.

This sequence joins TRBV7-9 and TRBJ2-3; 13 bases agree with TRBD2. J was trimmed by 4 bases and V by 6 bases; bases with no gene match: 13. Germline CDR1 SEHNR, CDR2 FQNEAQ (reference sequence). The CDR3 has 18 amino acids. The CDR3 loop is CASSFTGLAGLRADTQYF. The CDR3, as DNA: TGTGCCAGCAGTTTTACGGGACTAGCGGGGTTGCGCGCAGATACGCAGTATTTT.

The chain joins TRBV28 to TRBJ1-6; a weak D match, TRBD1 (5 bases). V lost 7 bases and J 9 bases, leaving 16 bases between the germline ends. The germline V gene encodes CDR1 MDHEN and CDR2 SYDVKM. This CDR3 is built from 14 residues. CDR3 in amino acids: CASKWRPGSSPLHF. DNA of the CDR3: TGTGCCAGCAAATGGCGCCCAGGGTCTTCACCCCTCCACTTT.

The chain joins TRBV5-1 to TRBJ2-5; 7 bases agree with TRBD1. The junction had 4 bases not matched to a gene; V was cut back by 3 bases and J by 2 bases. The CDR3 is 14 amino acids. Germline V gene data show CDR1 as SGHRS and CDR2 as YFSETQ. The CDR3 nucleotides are TGCGCCAGCAGCTCGGGACAGCTACAAGAGACCCAGTACTTC. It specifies CASSSGQLQETQYF.